The present TCR beta chain was sequenced within a study of cytomegalovirus exposure and HLA in healthy donors (dated by TCRdb to between 2016 and 2019). Describing the broader study: An earlier analysis of approximately 550 of the donors reported about 290 Gb of sequence data and 100 million to 130 million unique TCR beta sequences from about 179 million T cells. About 280 gigabases of sequencing data and around 87 million unique TCR sequences were included in an early release covering about 700 HLA-typed donors. Among the roughly 430 genotyped donors, approximately 82% belonged to the genetic ancestry cluster associated with self-reported Caucasian donors. The study was designed to test whether signatures of past pathogen exposure could be identified by cataloging public T cell receptors. Using immunosequencing, the study profiled T cell repertoires from some 670 subjects and related those repertoires to cytomegalovirus serostatus. A separate validation cohort of about 110 different subjects was used in addition to the roughly 700-subject first cohort. The study combined high-throughput TCR immunosequencing, statistical association of individual TCRs with disease status, and machine learning to predict cytomegalovirus infection status. A later analysis re-examined previously published TCR beta repertoires from more than 600 donors and added high-resolution HLA genotyping to investigate patterns of TCR occurrence. In the later analysis, no new phenotypic data were used to find candidate immune exposures; instead, reliance was placed on TCR beta sequences and their occurrence across donors. An earlier analysis of about 600 of the donors used high-throughput TCR beta sequencing to judge whether each TCR beta V gene segment behaved as functional or pseudogenic. Donor age, sex, ethnicity and CMV serostatus were compiled together with the repertoire data. Genome-wide SNP genotypes for about 65% of the roughly 700 donors were used in a later genetic analysis, which treated that subset as a discovery cohort. All discovery cohort repertoires had been generated on a single sequencing platform. Both class I and class II loci were covered by HLA typing, at four-digit resolution. Typing coverage varied by locus: about 620-640 donors for A, B, C, DRB1 and DQB1; around 560 for DQA1; about 590 for DPA1; approximately 470 for DPB1. Roughly five DR-DQ haplotypes were handled as single units for association and clustering, since linkage in the cohort was strong. On average, 235,054 unique TCR beta nucleotide sequences were sequenced per donor among roughly 430 genotyped donors of the cohort, with 15% to 20% of those sequences being non-productive. Points the paper makes about the study in general: Immune exposure information for the cohort was limited to CMV serostatus. An association between a missense DCLRE1C variant and V-gene and J-gene trimming of TCR beta chains was found in a later genetic analysis and replicated in an independent cohort. A later analysis reported that several top co-occurrence clusters appeared linked to parvovirus B19, influenza, CMV and Epstein-Barr virus. The 87-base-pair reads could not distinguish some IMGT-functional V segments, including TRBV6-2 and TRBV6-3, so those segments were excluded. An earlier analysis of some 560 of the donors showed that most TCR beta V segments appeared in productive rearrangements either about 87% or about 30% of the time, which broadly matched IMGT annotations. Linkage disequilibrium might explain the correlated functional status among segregating V segments, but an unknown experimental factor could not be excluded. A further reported finding was that TCR beta sequences accurately predicted the HLA-A and HLA-B alleles for most subjects in the first cohort. The sequencing pipeline was judged likely to have produced a cluster of highly shared sequence variants as a technical artifact. In both the original and validation cohorts, the classifier was reported to diagnose cytomegalovirus status with high specificity and sensitivity. At a false discovery rate of 0.05, a later analysis linked some 18,000 TCR beta sequences to specific HLA alleles. In vitro tests confirmed that a few of the cytomegalovirus-associated TCR beta chains recognize cytomegalovirus antigens. The cohort was sequenced for TCR beta chains only, and without alpha or paired-chain data the features that could be detected were limited. The earlier analysis of fewer than 750 of the donors excluded roughly 17 rarely observed V segments, including chromosome 9 orphons, because counts were too low. According to a later analysis, most CMV-associated TCR beta chains appeared to be HLA-restricted, and the HLA associations seemed to be driven largely by CMV exposure. Roughly uniform sequencing depth across donors was assumed in presence/absence analyses, although this assumption may not hold. A later analysis found that HLA-associated TCR beta chains were more clonally expanded and had lower generation probabilities than equally common non-associated chains. It was suggested by the authors that the approach could potentially be generalized to other disease states and immunological phenotypes. Across donors, most TCR sequences were observed very rarely, whereas some public TCRs were present in many individuals. A later genetic analysis reported fewer N-insertions in productive TCRs among donors in an Asian-associated ancestry cluster than the roughly 650-donor mean. When HLA alleles, especially DR and DQ, strongly co-occurred, attributing TCR associations to individual alleles was difficult. The study gave a list of over 150 TCR beta chains associated with cytomegalovirus. In a later analysis, the rate of TCR association differed among HLA loci, with DRB1 alleles having the most associated TCRs and HLA-C alleles having the fewest. Because HLA typing was unavailable for some donors at each locus, only the typed subset was used in association tests.

This clone was found once. The specificity of this receptor is unknown. Within one base of it there is no much larger clone, and no base qualities were kept. The cohort was made up of about 670 healthy bone marrow donors. All cohort members were sampled while nominally healthy, although unrecorded immune exposures were likely present. The donor was CMV seronegative and was included in the group of under 450 seronegative cohort members. Each donor provided a peripheral blood sample, and peripheral blood mononuclear cells were used for TCR beta sequencing. The Qiagen DNeasy Blood Extraction Kit was used to extract genomic DNA from the blood cell samples. The CDR3 holds 15 amino acids from the cysteine to the phenylalanine. CDR3 DNA only is kept here, 45 bases in frame from base 1. The germline V gene (reference sequence) gives CDR1 as LNHDA and CDR2 as SQIVND. Relative to germline, V is missing 4 bases and J is missing 8 bases, with 4 bases of the junction outside any gene match.

Libraries were constructed by the immunoSEQ multiplex PCR assay. For the multiplex PCR, a mixture combining 60 forward primers for TCR Vbeta segments and 13 reverse primers for TCR Jbeta segments was used. A multiplex PCR assay on genomic DNA amplified the CDR3 region of rearranged TCR beta genes. Amplified TCR beta libraries were sequenced as 87-base-pair reads on the Illumina HiSeq System. From the authors' description of their analysis: A later analysis tallied tens of millions of unique TCR beta chains across the roughly 610 repertoires, and about 10 million of those chains were shared by two or more donors. To remove PCR and sequencing errors, raw reads were error-corrected and collapsed into unique sequences using a nearest-neighbor algorithm that merged closely related sequences. Alignment of CDR3 sequences to IMGT reference sequences was used to assign V, D and J gene segments. For a sequence to be retained, a match of at least six nucleotides to both a V gene segment and a J gene segment was required. A rearrangement was called productive if the CDR3 had no stop codons and remained in frame with V and J, and every other rearrangement was called non-productive. Following IMGT convention, CDR3 was defined as the stretch from the second conserved V-encoded cysteine to the conserved J-encoded phenylalanine. The earlier analysis of a few hundred of the donors excluded sequences that lacked an unambiguous match to a single V gene segment. An earlier analysis of several hundred of the donors classified V segments as functional when productive rearrangements were above 56.7% and as segregating when the standard deviation between donors was above 5%. A statistical classification framework was built for diagnosing cytomegalovirus status from the catalog of TCR beta chain sequences. A later analysis assigned V and J genes by comparing TCR nucleotide sequences with IMGT/GENE-DB human TR gene sequences. Using the TCRdist pipeline, a later analysis assigned CDR3 sequences along with most-parsimonious VDJ recombination scenarios. A later analysis defined each TCR beta chain by its CDR3 amino acid sequence plus V-gene family, and excluded reads lacking a unique V-gene family. As a way to deal with suspected cross-contamination and a sequencing artifact, a later analysis dropped 640 or so nucleotide sequences that were highly shared and had low generation probability. In a later analysis, a clonal expansion index for each public chain was calculated from normalized within-repertoire ranks of inferred template counts. In a later analysis, generation probabilities were computed with a VDJ recombination model fitted to out-of-frame rearrangements, and the resulting probabilities were checked against IGoR. In a later analysis, TCR-TCR, TCR-HLA and TCR-CMV co-occurrence was scored with hypergeometric tests, and a repertoire-size bias correction was applied to TCR pairs. False discovery rates were estimated in a later analysis by permuting HLA or CMV assignments 20 times. In a later analysis, co-occurring TCRs were grouped using DBSCAN, with TCRdist sequence similarity added in when clustering inside HLA-allele-positive subsets. Co-occurrence clustering excluded repertoires with fewer than 30,000 or more than 120,000 public chains, plus five with anomalous nucleotide sharing. TCRdb re-hosts the immuneACCESS table, in-frame sequences only. Its copies lack some clones; in the studies checked, an unresolved V gene accounts for under half of them, and the cause for the rest is not known. V, J and clone size reflect that table, while D and trimming were determined from the DNA. The sample table records some 98,000 clones; 55% to 75% of these occur just once. The ten largest clones capture under 3% of the sample.

This clonotype was sampled from a man aged 50-60 years in good health and CMV-seronegative. Sequencing was carried out using PBMCs. The chain was built from TRBV19 and TRBJ2-1; 14 central nucleotides agree with TRBD2. The CDR3 reads CASSKGTSGGHEQFF. The nucleotide sequence is given as TGTGCCAGTAGTAAGGGGACTAGCGGGGGTCATGAGCAGTTCTTC.